This T cell receptor (beta chain) was identified during a study of Graves' ophthalmopathy and Graves' hyperthyroidism (dated by TCRdb to the late 2010s). A note on the overall study: Peripheral blood was collected at initial diagnosis, prior to any treatment. To tell Graves' ophthalmopathy apart from Graves' hyperthyroidism, and to predict which patients would progress to ophthalmopathy, the study relied on TCR beta repertoire signatures. In total, over 130 blood samples were TCR-sequenced: approximately 40 ophthalmopathy, some 80 hyperthyroidism and some 17 hyperthyroidism-to-ophthalmopathy patients. A discovery set of 100 patients (roughly 43 ophthalmopathy, 55 to 65 stable hyperthyroidism) was enrolled to explore V-J signatures distinguishing ophthalmopathy from hyperthyroidism. For independent validation, a separate cohort was made up of 18 to 20 hyperthyroidism patients plus 17 patients who later progressed from hyperthyroidism to ophthalmopathy. T-cell repertoires of thyroid tissue and blood were compared in 5 or 6 hyperthyroidism patients. Following sample collection, hyperthyroidism patients were given methimazole at a starting dose of 30 mg daily, and ophthalmopathy patients were given high-dose intravenous methylprednisolone. Overall study outcomes, separate from this receptor: Most of the expanded thyroid clonotypes with a frequency above 0.001 were also detected in blood, and it was suggested that the thyroid immune response may be reflected by blood repertoires. The 13-signature model separated ophthalmopathy from stable hyperthyroidism with approximately 90% sensitivity and 81.08% specificity in cross-validation, and 80%/75% in the test set. No statistical method was used to predetermine the sample size, and group allocation was not hidden from the investigators. In validation, the model predicted ophthalmopathy progression with about 64% sensitivity and roughly 78% specificity; 12 predicted patients were CT-confirmed with GO in a median of 6.5 months.

About this clonotype: The antigen it binds to is not known. Per-nucleotide qualities are absent, and no much larger clonotype sits a single base away.

Ophthalmopathy patients were characterized by moderately to severely active disease, a Clinical Activity Score of at least 3, a NOSPECS grade of at least 4, and a disease duration under 3 months. Patients were excluded if they had other autoimmune diseases, uncontrolled infections, pregnancy or lactation. Diagnosis was based on clinical symptoms, serum thyroxine, TRAb, thyroid ultrasound and orbital computed tomography. Ficoll-Paque density gradient centrifugation was used to isolate PBMCs from around 10 ml of fresh peripheral blood. Total RNA was extracted using Trizol reagent, and RNA quality was checked on an Agilent 2100 Bioanalyzer. For repertoire sequencing, the TCR beta CDR3 regions were amplified from RNA transcripts. The first round was an RT-PCR using HTBI primers with the Qiagen OneStep RT-PCR kit, and this first round was followed by a second-round multiplex PCR, then size selection and purification. Sequencing of the libraries was carried out on an Illumina HiSeq2000 in paired-end mode with 100 bp reads. The paper's processing steps were these. SOAPnuke was used to process the reads, throwing out any read that had adapters, had uncalled bases, had a mean Phred below 15, or lacked an exact constant-primer or identifier match. COPE v1.2.5 was used to merge high-quality paired reads. Unique nucleotide sequences were defined as clonotypes and aligned to IMGT TRB V, D and J references using MiTCR v1.1. The analysis was limited to V-J combinations with a frequency above 0.0001, which together covered approximately 99% of repertoires. For each V-J combination, a TCR clonal expansion and chaos score was defined as F50 clonal expansion divided by the chaos observed in the TCRdist matrix. Features were reduced by Welch's t-statistics and random forest to roughly 14 V-J combinations, which fed a naive Bayes classifier. Thyroid-blood repertoire similarity was quantified with the Morisita-Horn index. TCRdb took the public reads, trimmed them with fastp at Q25, ran MiXCR for clone calling and kept in-frame beta chains. Identical CDR3 protein sequences are pooled into one entry, listed with their most common genes and DNA. TCRdb, not the authors, supplied the V and J calls. In all, the sample holds around 670,000 distinct CDR3 sequences, and around 40% of those were seen once. Jointly, the top ten make up 44% of the sample.

The germline V gene sets CDR1 to SGHTA and CDR2 to FQGNSA. The CDR3 holds 9 amino acids from the cysteine to the phenylalanine. CDR3 DNA is the only sequence kept; it has 27 bases, read in frame from the first base. The source of this sequence is an adult man with Graves' ophthalmopathy. The rearranged segments are TRBV7-2 and TRBJ2-7, with the D gene not clear enough to name. Sequencing was done on a sample of peripheral blood. The DNA sequence is as follows: TGTGCTAGGCAGGAGGAGCAGTACTTC. This is translated as CARQEEQYF.